The clone carrying this TCR beta chain was picked up many times. Its specificity is unknown. This entry is derived from a study of post-analysis software for immune sequencing data. cDNA libraries for TCR beta contained unique molecular identifiers. With roughly 0.85 to 11 million T cells as the source, roughly 0.5 million cDNA molecules resulted. TCRdb called the PCR reads again in MiXCR, with one record for every CDR3 protein. The sample holds about 810,000 distinct CDR3 sequences, about 57% seen once. Study findings and constraints: Multiple sclerosis patients had significantly lower normalized Chao1 diversity than controls. Same-batch samples co-clustered strongly by F measure.

The sample taken for sequencing was blood. The sequence came from a girl under 18 with multiple sclerosis.

The CDR3 reads CAVGLAGSETQYF. The CDR3 DNA follows: TGTGCCGTCGGACTAGCGGGGTCAGAGACCCAGTACTTC. V gene TRBV10-3 combines with J gene TRBJ2-5, with 12 positions matching TRBD2. V was pared by 11 bases and J by 4 bases, with 5 bases of the junction left unmatched. The CDR3 extends over 13 amino acids. Per germline, CDR1 ENHRY and CDR2 SYGVKD.